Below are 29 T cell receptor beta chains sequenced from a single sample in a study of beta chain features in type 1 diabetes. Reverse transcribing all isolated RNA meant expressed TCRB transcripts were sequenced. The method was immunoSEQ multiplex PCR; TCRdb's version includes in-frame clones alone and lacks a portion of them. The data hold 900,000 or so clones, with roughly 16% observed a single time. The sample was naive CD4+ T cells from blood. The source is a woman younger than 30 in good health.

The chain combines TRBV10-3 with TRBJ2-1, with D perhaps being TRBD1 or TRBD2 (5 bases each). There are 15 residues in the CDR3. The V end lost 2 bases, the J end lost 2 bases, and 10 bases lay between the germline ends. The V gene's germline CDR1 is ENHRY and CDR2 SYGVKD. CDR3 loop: CAISEQTGPYNEQFF. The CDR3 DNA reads TGTGCCATCAGTGAGCAAACGGGACCCTACAATGAGCAGTTCTTC.

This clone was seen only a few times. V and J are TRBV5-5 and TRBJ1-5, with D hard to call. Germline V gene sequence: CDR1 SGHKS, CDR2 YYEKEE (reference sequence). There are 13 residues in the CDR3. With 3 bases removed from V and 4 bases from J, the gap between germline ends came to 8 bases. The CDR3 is CASSSRLNQPQHF. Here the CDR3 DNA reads TGTGCCAGCAGCTCAAGACTTAATCAGCCCCAGCATTTT.

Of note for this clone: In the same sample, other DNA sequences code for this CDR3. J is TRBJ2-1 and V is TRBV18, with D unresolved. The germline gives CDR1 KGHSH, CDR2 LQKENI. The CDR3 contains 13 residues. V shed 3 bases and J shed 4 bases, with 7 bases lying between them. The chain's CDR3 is CASSPSAYNEQFF. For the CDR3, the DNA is TGTGCCAGCTCACCCTCAGCGTACAATGAGCAGTTCTTC.

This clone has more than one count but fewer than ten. This CDR3 is CASRGGPDRSGELFF. The CDR3 DNA reads TGTGCCAGCAGAGGCGGACCGGATCGGTCCGGGGAGCTGTTTTTT. J is TRBJ2-2 and V is TRBV2; no clear D gene. Germline CDR1 is SNHLY and CDR2 is FYNNEI. The CDR3 covers 15 residues. The ends were cut back, 6 bases at V and 6 bases at J, with 17 bases in the middle.

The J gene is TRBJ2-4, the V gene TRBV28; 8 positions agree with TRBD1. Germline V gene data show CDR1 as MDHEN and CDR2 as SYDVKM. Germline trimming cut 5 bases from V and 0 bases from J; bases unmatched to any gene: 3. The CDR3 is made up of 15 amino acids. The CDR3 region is CASSHRGVAKNIQYF. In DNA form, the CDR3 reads TGTGCCAGCAGTCACAGGGGGGTAGCCAAAAACATTCAGTACTTC.

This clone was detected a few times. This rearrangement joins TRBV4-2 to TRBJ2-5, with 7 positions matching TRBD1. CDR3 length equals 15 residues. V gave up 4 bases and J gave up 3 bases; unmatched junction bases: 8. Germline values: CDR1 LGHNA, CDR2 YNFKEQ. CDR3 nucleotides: TGTGCCAGCAGCCCGCGGACAGGTCCAAAAGAGACCCAGTACTTC. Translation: CASSPRTGPKETQYF.

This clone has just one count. CDR3 nucleotides: TGTGCCAGCAGCTCGACTAGCGGGATAATGGATACGCAGTATTTT. Translating gives CASSSTSGIMDTQYF. This chain links TRBV7-3 with TRBJ2-3, with 11 bases matching TRBD2. The CDR3 sequence is 15 residues long. Germline loops: CDR1 SGHTA, CDR2 FQGTGA. The V segment lost 4 bases and the J segment 6 bases; nucleotides outside the gene matches: 6.

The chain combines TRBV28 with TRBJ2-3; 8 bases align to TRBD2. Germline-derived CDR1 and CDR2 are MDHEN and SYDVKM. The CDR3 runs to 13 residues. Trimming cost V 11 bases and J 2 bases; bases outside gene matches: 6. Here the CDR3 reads CAGAGGPTDTQYF. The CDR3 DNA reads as TGTGCCGGGGCGGGAGGCCCCACAGATACGCAGTATTTT.

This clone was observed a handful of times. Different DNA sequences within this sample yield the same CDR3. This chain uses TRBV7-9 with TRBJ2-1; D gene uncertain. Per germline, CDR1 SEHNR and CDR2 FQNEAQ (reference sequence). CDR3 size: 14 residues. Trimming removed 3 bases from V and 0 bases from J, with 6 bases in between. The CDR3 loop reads CASSLDSSYNEQFF. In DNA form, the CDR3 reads TGTGCCAGCAGCTTGGATAGCTCCTACAATGAGCAGTTCTTC.

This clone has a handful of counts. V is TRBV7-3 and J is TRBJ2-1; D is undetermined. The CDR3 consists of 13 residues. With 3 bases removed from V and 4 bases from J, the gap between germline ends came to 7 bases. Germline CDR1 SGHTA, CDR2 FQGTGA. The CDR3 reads CASSLDQYNEQFF. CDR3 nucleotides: TGTGCCAGCAGCTTGGACCAGTACAATGAGCAGTTCTTC.

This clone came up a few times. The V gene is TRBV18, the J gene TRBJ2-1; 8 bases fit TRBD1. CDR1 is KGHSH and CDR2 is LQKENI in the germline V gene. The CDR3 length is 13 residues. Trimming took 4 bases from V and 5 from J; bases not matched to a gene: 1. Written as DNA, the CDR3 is TGTGCCAGCTCACGGGACAGGCACAATGAGCAGTTCTTC. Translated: CASSRDRHNEQFF.

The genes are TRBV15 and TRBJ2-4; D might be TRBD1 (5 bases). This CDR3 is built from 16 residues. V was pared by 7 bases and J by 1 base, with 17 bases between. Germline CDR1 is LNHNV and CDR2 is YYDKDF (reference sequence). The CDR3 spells CATKDSGSGAKNIQYF. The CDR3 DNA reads TGTGCCACCAAAGATTCAGGGTCCGGTGCCAAAAACATTCAGTACTTC.

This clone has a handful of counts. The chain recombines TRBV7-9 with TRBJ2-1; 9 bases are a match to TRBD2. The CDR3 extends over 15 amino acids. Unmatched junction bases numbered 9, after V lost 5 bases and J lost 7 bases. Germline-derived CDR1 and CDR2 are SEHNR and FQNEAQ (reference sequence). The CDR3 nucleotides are TGTGCCAGCAGCCTTACCGGGACTAGCCTGAATGAGCAGTTCTTC. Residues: CASSLTGTSLNEQFF.

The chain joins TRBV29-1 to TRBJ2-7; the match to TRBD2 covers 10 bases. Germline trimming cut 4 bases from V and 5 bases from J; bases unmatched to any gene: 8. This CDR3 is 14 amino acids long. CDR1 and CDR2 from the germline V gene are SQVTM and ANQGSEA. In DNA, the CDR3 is TGCAGCGTTGGAGCTAGCGGGAGTAGGAACGAGCAGTACTTC. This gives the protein CSVGASGSRNEQYF.

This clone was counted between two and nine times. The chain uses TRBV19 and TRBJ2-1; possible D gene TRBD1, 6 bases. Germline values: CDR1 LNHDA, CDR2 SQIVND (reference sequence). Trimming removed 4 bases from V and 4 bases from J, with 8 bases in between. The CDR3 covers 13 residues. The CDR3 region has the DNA TGTGCCAGTAGTACAACAGGGTACAATGAGCAGTTCTTC. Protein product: CASSTTGYNEQFF.

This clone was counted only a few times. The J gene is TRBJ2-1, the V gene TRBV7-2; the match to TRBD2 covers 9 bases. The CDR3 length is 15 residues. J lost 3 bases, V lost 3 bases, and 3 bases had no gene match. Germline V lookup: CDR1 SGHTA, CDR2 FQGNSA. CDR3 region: CASSFQAGGYNEQFF. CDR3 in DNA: TGTGCCAGCAGCTTCCAAGCGGGGGGCTACAATGAGCAGTTCTTC.

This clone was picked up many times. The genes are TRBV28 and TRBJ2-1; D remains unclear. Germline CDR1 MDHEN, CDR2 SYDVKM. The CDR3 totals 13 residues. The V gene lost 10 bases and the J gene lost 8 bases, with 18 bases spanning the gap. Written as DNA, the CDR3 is TGTGCCACCACGTCAGCTGATCGCGATGAGCAGTTCTTC. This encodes CATTSADRDEQFF. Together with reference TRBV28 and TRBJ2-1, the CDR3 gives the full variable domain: DVKVTQSSRYLVKRTGEKVFLECVQDMDHENMFWYRQDPGLGLRLIYFSYDVKMKEKGDIPEGYSVSREKKERFSLILESASTNQTSMYLCATTSADRDEQFFGPGTRLTVL.

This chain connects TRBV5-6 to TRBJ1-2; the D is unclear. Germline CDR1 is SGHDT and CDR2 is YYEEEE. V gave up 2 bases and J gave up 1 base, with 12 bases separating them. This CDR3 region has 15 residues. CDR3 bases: TGTGCCAGCAGCTTCCCAGGAGCTAATAACTATGGCTACACCTTC. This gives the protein CASSFPGANNYGYTF. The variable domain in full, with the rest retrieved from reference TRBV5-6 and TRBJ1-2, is DAGVTQSPTHLIKTRGQQVTLRCSPKSGHDTVSWYQQALGQGPQFIFQYYEEEERQRGNFPDRFSGHQFPNYSSELNVNALLLGDSALYLCASSFPGANNYGYTFGSGTRLTVV.

For the CDR3, the DNA is TGTGCCAGCAGTTACTCGAGTAGCAGCCGCACAGATACGCAGTATTTT. As protein: CASSYSSSSRTDTQYF. The genes are TRBV6-5 and TRBJ2-3; the D is unclear. V was pared by 0 bases and J by 1 base, with 11 bases between. CDR1 is MNHEY, CDR2 SVGAGI, per germline. The CDR3 extends over 16 amino acids.

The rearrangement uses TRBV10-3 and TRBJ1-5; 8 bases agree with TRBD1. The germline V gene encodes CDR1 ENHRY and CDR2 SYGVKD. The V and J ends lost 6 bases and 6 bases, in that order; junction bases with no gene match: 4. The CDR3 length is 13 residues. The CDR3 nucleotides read TGTGCCATCAGCCAGGGGGCGAGTCAGCCCCAGCATTTT. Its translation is CAISQGASQPQHF.

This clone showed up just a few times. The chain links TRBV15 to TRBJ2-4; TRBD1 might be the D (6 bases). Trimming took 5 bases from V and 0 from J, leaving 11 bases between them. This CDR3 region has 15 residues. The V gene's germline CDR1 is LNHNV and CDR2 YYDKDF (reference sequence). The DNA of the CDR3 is TGTGCCACCAGCCTGGGGGCACTAGCCAAAAACATTCAGTACTTC. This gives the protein CATSLGALAKNIQYF.

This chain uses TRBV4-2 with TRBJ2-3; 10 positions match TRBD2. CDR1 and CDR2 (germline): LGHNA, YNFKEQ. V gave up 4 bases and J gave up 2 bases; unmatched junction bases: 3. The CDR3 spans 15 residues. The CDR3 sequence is CASSPLAGNTDTQYF. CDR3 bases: TGTGCCAGCAGCCCACTAGCGGGGAACACAGATACGCAGTATTTT.

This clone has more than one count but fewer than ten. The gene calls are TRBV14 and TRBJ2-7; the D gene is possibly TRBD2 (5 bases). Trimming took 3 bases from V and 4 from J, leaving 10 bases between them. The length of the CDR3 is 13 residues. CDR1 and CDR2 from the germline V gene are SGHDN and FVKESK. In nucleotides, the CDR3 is TGTGCCAGCAGCCAGCGGGCCAGATACGAGCAGTACTTC. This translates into CASSQRARYEQYF. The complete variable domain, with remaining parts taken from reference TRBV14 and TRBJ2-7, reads EAGVTQFPSHSVIEKGQTVTLRCDPISGHDNLYWYRRVMGKEIKFLLHFVKESKQDESGMPNNRFLAERTGGTYSTLKVQPAELEDSGVYFCASSQRARYEQYFGPGTRLTVT.

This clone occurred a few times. CDR3 loop: CASSLVGPGDGNEQFF. CDR3 nucleotide sequence: TGTGCCAGCAGCTTAGTCGGCCCTGGGGATGGGAATGAGCAGTTCTTC. This sequence joins TRBV7-9 and TRBJ2-1; no reliable D call. Germline V lookup: CDR1 SEHNR, CDR2 FQNEAQ (reference sequence). V dropped 1 base and J dropped 7 bases, with 17 bases sitting between them. The CDR3 sequence is 16 residues long.

The CDR3 region has the DNA TGTGCCAGCAGCTCAATAGTTAACCTAGCCAAAAACATTCAGTACTTC. Its protein product is CASSSIVNLAKNIQYF. The chain combines TRBV7-2 with TRBJ2-4; no reliable D call. The V and J ends lost 4 bases and 0 bases respectively, with 13 bases between them. CDR3 length: 16 amino acids. The germline CDR1 and CDR2 sequences are SGHTA and FQGNSA.

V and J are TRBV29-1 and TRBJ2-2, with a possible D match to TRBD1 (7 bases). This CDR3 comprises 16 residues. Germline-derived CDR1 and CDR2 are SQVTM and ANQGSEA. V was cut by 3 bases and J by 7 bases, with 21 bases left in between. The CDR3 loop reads CSVDHSGRGLNGELFF. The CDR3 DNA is TGCAGCGTTGACCATAGCGGCAGGGGGTTGAACGGGGAGCTGTTTTTT.

Here the CDR3 reads CASSLSRGASSSHEQFF. In DNA, the CDR3 is TGTGCCAGCAGTTTAAGTAGAGGGGCAAGTTCCTCCCATGAGCAGTTCTTC. The V call is TRBV28, the J call TRBJ2-1; perhaps D is TRBD1 or TRBD2 (5 bases each). The germline V gene encodes CDR1 MDHEN and CDR2 SYDVKM. This CDR3 region has 17 residues. The ends were cut back, 2 bases at V and 8 bases at J, with 22 bases in the middle.

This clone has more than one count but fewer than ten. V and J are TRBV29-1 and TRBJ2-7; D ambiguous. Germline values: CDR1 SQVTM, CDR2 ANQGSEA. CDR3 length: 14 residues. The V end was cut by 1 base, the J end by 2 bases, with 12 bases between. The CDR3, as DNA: TGCAGCGTTGAAGGACCAGGCCTACCCTACGAGCAGTACTTC. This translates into CSVEGPGLPYEQYF.

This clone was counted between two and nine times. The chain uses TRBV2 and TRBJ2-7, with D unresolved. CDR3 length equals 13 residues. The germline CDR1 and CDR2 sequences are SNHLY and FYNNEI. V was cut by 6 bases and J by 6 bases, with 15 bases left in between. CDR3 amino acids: CASSQSYESEQYF. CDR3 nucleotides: TGTGCCAGCAGCCAAAGCTACGAGAGCGAGCAGTACTTC.